This TCR beta chain comes out of a study of regulatory T cells in long-lasting Graves disease. Study overall: Treatment with antithyroid drugs for over 5 years, together with positive TSH receptor antibodies, meant persistent Graves' disease.

Notes on the study in general: It was possible that the small sample size reduced accuracy.

Of note for this clonotype: Its antigen is as yet unknown.

Time point meaning: persistent/refractory GD, antithyroid drugs over 5 years with positive TRAb. PBMC-extracted RNA yielded the TCR library. CDR3 regions were amplified by Arm-PCR using iRepertoire HTBI primers to build TCR beta libraries. Each CDR3 protein gets one entry after TCRdb re-called the multiplex PCR reads with MiXCR. The sample carries some 280,000 distinct CDR3 sequences, 22% recorded once. Germline-derived CDR1 and CDR2 are SNHLY and FYNNEI. The CDR3 is made up of 13 amino acids. V was shortened by 5 bases and J by 5 bases, with 12 bases between the two germline ends. This sequence joins TRBV2 and TRBJ1-1, with D possibly matching TRBD1 (6 bases). The sequenced sample was peripheral blood mononuclear cells (PBMCs), obtained when the disease was refractory, from a patient treated with antithyroid drugs. This TCR came from a female donor with Graves disease. CDR3 residues: CASSQGSETEAFF. CDR3 DNA sequence: TGTGCCAGCAGTCAGGGGTCGGAGACTGAAGCTTTCTTT.